This T cell receptor (beta chain) appears in the sequencing data of a study of blood T cell repertoires in COVID-19. Assay used: immunoSEQ multiplex PCR; TCRdb lists only in-frame clones, some missing. The sample shows fewer than 400,000 clones, around nine tenths of them seen only once. The germline gives CDR1 SNHLY, CDR2 FYNNEI. This CDR3 is 15 amino acids long. The V gene end was trimmed by 6 bases and the J gene end by 6 bases; junction bases not matched to a gene: 9. Those who participated ranged in age from roughly 18 to 95 years and resided in 24 US areas. Either two negative PCRs, clearance, or symptom resolution qualified Cohort 3 donors as recovered.

Source material: PBMCs or T cells enriched from blood (not recorded which). The chain carries TRBV2 and TRBJ1-5, with 9 bases fitting TRBD1. This sequence originates from a woman between 45 and 60 years old who had recovered from COVID-19. The CDR3 spells CASSPGTGHFQPQHF. The CDR3 region has the DNA TGTGCCAGCAGCCCGGGGACAGGGCATTTTCAGCCCCAGCATTTT. Based on the CDR3 plus reference TRBV2 and TRBJ1-5, the full variable domain is EPEVTQTPSHQVTQMGQEVILRCVPISNHLYFYWYRQILGQKVEFLVSFYNNEISEKSEIFDDQFSVERPDGSNFTLKIRSTKLEDSAMYFCASSPGTGHFQPQHFGDGTRLSIL.